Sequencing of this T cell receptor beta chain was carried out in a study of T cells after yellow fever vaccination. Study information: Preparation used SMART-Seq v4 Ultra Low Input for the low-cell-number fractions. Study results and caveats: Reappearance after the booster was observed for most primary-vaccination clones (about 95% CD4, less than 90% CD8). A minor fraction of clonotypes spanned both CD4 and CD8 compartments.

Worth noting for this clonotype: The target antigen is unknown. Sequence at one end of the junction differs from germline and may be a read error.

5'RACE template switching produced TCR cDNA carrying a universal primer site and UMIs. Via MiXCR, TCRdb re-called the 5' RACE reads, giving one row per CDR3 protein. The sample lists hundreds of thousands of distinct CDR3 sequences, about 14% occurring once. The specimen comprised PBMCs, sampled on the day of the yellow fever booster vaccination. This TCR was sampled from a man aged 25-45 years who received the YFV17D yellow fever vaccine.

This CDR3 is CCAKATGLAGTGELFF. CDR3 DNA sequence: TGCTGTGCTAAGGCTACGGGACTAGCAGGGACCGGGGAGCTGTTTTTT. The chain is built from TRBV20-1 and TRBJ2-2, with 9 nucleotides matching TRBD2. CDR1 DFQATT and CDR2 SNEGSKA come from the germline V gene (reference sequence). The CDR3 runs 16 residues.